This T cell receptor (beta chain) was profiled in a study of OX40 agonist ivuxolimab in advanced cancers. The V gene end was trimmed by 5 bases and the J gene end by 8 bases; junction bases not matched to a gene: 9. The CDR3 is 15 residues long. Per the germline V gene, CDR1 is SGHTA and CDR2 is FQGNSA. Method: immunoSEQ multiplex PCR; TCRdb's copy keeps in-frame clones and lacks some. The sample carries 46,000 or so clones, roughly 90% recorded once. The chain has TRBV7-2 and TRBJ2-1; 10 bases match TRBD1. This TCR was sampled from an adult with an advanced solid tumor such as melanoma, head and neck, liver or kidney cancer. Sample: CD4+ or CD8+ T cells sorted from blood, taken in a trial of the OX40 agonist ivuxolimab. Here the CDR3 DNA reads TGTGCCAGCAGCCTGACAGGGGGCGCGGGGGATGAGCAGTTCTTC. Translated, it gives CASSLTGGAGDEQFF. The entire variable domain, with the rest obtained from reference TRBV7-2 and TRBJ2-1, is as follows: GAGVSQSPSNKVTEKGKDVELRCDPISGHTALYWYRQSLGQGLEFLIYFQGNSAPDKSGLPSDRFSAERTGGSVSTLTIQRTQQEDSAVYLCASSLTGGAGDEQFFGPGTRLTVL.